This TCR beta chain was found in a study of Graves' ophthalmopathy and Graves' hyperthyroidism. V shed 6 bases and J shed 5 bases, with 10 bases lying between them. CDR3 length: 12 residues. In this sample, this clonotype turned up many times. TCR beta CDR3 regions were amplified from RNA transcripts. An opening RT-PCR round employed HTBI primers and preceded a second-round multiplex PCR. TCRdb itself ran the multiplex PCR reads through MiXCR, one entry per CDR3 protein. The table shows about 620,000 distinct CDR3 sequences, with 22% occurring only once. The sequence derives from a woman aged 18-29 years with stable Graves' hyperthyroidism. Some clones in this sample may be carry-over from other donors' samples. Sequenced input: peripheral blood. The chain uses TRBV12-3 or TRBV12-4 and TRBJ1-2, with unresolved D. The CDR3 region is CASSPLGYGYTF. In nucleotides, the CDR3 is TGTGCCAGCAGCCCCCTTGGGTATGGCTACACCTTC.